This entry lists 23 T cell receptor beta chains sequenced from one sample in a study of T-cell memory formation after mild COVID-19. TCRdb fed the 5' RACE reads into MiXCR, producing one record per CDR3 protein. The sample lists hundreds of thousands of distinct CDR3 sequences; under 25% were seen once. The sample was PBMCs or a T cell subset sorted from them (not recorded which). Every receptor here comes from an adult woman who had mild COVID-19 (a few samples of this study predate the infection). Cell type and time point are not known.

Regarding this clonotype: Relative to the germline gene, one junction end is altered; a read error may explain this. The V call is TRBV15, the J call TRBJ1-3; D is ambiguous. Germline values: CDR1 LNHNV, CDR2 YYDKDF (reference sequence). The length of the CDR3 is 13 residues. CDR3 amino acids: CATSRDILGQDNF. The CDR3 coding sequence is TGTGCCACCAGCAGAGACATTTTGGGCCAGGATAATTTT.

CDR3 region: CAWSSRRLAGEFCEQFF. The CDR3 coding sequence is TGTGCCTGGAGTTCCCGGAGACTAGCGGGGGAATTTTGTGAGCAGTTCTTC. The chain employs TRBV30 and TRBJ2-1, with TRBD2 matching over 12 bases. The CDR3 has 17 residues. The trim removed 2 bases at V and 9 bases at J, leaving 14 bases unmatched. Per germline, CDR1 GTSNPN and CDR2 SVGIG (reference sequence).

This clonotype turned up a few times. The chain is built from TRBV30 and TRBJ1-2, with D possibly matching TRBD1 (5 bases). Trimming took 0 bases from V and 6 from J, leaving 14 bases between them. There are 14 residues in the CDR3. Per the germline V gene, CDR1 is GTSNPN and CDR2 is SVGIG (reference sequence). For the CDR3, the DNA is TGTGCCTGGAGTGTACTGGGGGGGTTTGATGGCTACACCTTC. This codes for CAWSVLGGFDGYTF. The entire variable domain, with the rest obtained from reference TRBV30 and TRBJ1-2, is as follows: SQTIHQWPATLVQPVGSPLSLECTVEGTSNPNLYWYRQAAGRGLQLLFYSVGIGQISSEVPQNLSASRPQDRQFILSSKKLLLSDSGFYLCAWSVLGGFDGYTFGSGTRLTVV.

This clonotype was found a few times. The chain has TRBV7-9 and TRBJ2-5; maybe TRBD2 (6 bases). Per germline, CDR1 SEHNR and CDR2 FQNEAQ (reference sequence). V lost 5 bases to trimming and J lost 4 bases, with 14 bases between them. The CDR3 runs 14 residues. CDR3 coding DNA: TGTGCCAGCAGCCGCACTAGCTTGGCAGAGACCCAGTACTTC. It is translated as CASSRTSLAETQYF. The whole variable domain, filled in from reference TRBV7-9 and TRBJ2-5, reads DTGVSQNPRHKITKRGQNVTFRCDPISEHNRLYWYRQTLGQGPEFLTYFQNEAQLEKSRLLSDRFSAERPKGSFSTLEIQRTEQGDSAMYLCASSRTSLAETQYFGPGTRLLVL.

This clonotype was seen many times. This chain links TRBV7-2 with TRBJ2-1; D gene ambiguous. Looked up from germline, CDR1 is SGHTA and CDR2 is FQGNSA. This CDR3 region has 11 residues. V gave up 1 base and J gave up 8 bases, with 3 bases separating them. DNA for the CDR3: TGTGCCAGCAGCTTAGGAGATGAGCAGTTCTTC. Translation gives CASSLGDEQFF.

The DNA of the CDR3 is TGTGCCAGCAGCTTACCAGGAGATATCTACGAGCAGTACTTC. Its translation: CASSLPGDIYEQYF. V is TRBV7-9 and J is TRBJ2-7; D remains ambiguous. Trimming took 2 bases from V and 3 from J, leaving 11 bases between them. CDR1 is SEHNR, CDR2 FQNEAQ, per germline (reference sequence). This CDR3 contains 14 residues.

This chain uses TRBV30 with TRBJ2-3; 9 bases agree with TRBD2. The CDR3 has 15 residues. In germline, CDR1 is GTSNPN, CDR2 SVGIG (reference sequence). The V gene end was trimmed by 1 base and the J gene end by 1 base; junction bases not matched to a gene: 3. The CDR3 DNA follows: TGTGCCTGGAGTGGCCCTAGCGGGGGCACAGATACGCAGTATTTT. The encoded protein is CAWSGPSGGTDTQYF.

The gene calls are TRBV5-1 and TRBJ2-3; 16 bases match TRBD2. The V gene end was trimmed by 3 bases and the J gene end by 6 bases; junction bases not matched to a gene: 10. Germline-derived CDR1 and CDR2 are SGHRS and YFSETQ. The CDR3 runs to 18 residues. The chain's CDR3 is CASSSTGTSGGASDTQYF. The CDR3 DNA follows: TGCGCCAGCAGCTCGACCGGGACTAGCGGGGGGGCATCCGATACGCAGTATTTT.

V gene TRBV6-6 combines with J gene TRBJ2-7, with a possible D match to TRBD1 (5 bases). In germline, CDR1 is MNHNY, CDR2 SVGAGI (reference sequence). The CDR3 contains 14 residues. Between the trimmed V and J ends, which lost 2 bases and 2 bases, there was a span of 10 bases. Here the CDR3 reads CASSYRGNPYEQYF. In DNA form, the CDR3 reads TGTGCCAGCAGTTACAGGGGAAACCCCTACGAGCAGTACTTC.

Only a few counts were recorded for this clonotype. The chain recombines TRBV2 with TRBJ2-5; no clear D gene. CDR3 length: 15 residues. V was shortened by 2 bases and J by 5 bases, with 15 bases between the two germline ends. The V gene's germline CDR1 is SNHLY and CDR2 FYNNEI. The CDR3 spells CASSELAEPRETQYF. DNA of the CDR3: TGTGCCAGCAGTGAATTGGCGGAACCACGGGAGACCCAGTACTTC.

This chain connects TRBV6-2 or TRBV6-3 to TRBJ2-1, with D unresolved. Between the trimmed V and J ends, which lost 3 bases and 2 bases, there was a span of 8 bases. The CDR3 is 14 amino acids. From germline, CDR1 is MNHEY and CDR2 SVGEGT. This CDR3 is CASSYVGPYNEQFF. CDR3 bases: TGTGCCAGCAGTTATGTGGGTCCCTACAATGAGCAGTTCTTC.

V is TRBV4-1 and J is TRBJ1-5; D is uncertain. V was trimmed by 5 bases and J by 5 bases, leaving 7 bases between them. There are 12 residues in the CDR3. Germline V gene data show CDR1 as MGHRA and CDR2 as YSYEKL. DNA of the CDR3: TGCGCCAGCAGCGCCCAGGATCAGCCCCAGCATTTT. Its protein is CASSAQDQPQHF.

In its sample, this clonotype was seen a few times. V and J are TRBV29-1 and TRBJ1-1; D unclear. The V end lost 4 bases, the J end lost 0 bases, and 6 bases lay between the germline ends. CDR1 and CDR2 from the germline V gene are SQVTM and ANQGSEA. The CDR3 is 12 residues long. The CDR3 loop is CSVVSLNTEAFF. CDR3 bases: TGCAGCGTTGTTTCACTGAACACTGAAGCTTTCTTT.

The CDR3 region has the DNA TGTGCCAGCAGCTCCGACAGGGGGCCAGCCTACGAGCAGTACTTC. It translates to CASSSDRGPAYEQYF. V usage is TRBV7-8 and J usage is TRBJ2-7; 10 bases align to TRBD1. After removal of 4 bases from V and 2 bases from J, the junction contained 5 bases not matched to a gene. The germline CDR1 and CDR2 sequences are SGHVS and FQNEAQ. This CDR3 has 15 amino acids.

The chain combines TRBV27 with TRBJ2-6; 9 bases line up with TRBD1. Trimming took 9 bases from V and 0 from J; bases not matched to a gene: 12. Germline CDR1 and CDR2: MNHEY and SMNVEV (reference sequence). The CDR3 has 18 amino acids. The CDR3: CASLSTGGFLSGANVLTF. In DNA, the CDR3 is TGTGCCAGTCTCTCCACAGGGGGCTTCCTCTCTGGGGCCAACGTCCTGACTTTC.

J is TRBJ2-1 and V is TRBV12-3 or TRBV12-4; D is possibly TRBD1 (5 bases). V dropped 7 bases and J dropped 8 bases, with 27 bases sitting between them. CDR3 length equals 17 residues. The CDR3 reads CASTPPLVRVGLDEQFF. For the CDR3, the DNA is TGTGCCAGCACCCCACCTCTGGTCAGGGTGGGATTGGATGAGCAGTTCTTC.

V and J are TRBV4-2 and TRBJ2-7, with D perhaps matching TRBD2 (5 bases). This CDR3 region has 17 residues. Trimming removed 0 bases from V and 6 bases from J, with 21 bases in between. Germline-derived CDR1 and CDR2 are LGHNA and YNFKEQ. CDR3 sequence reads: CASSQDRTDAYVGEQYF. The DNA for the CDR3 is TGTGCCAGCAGCCAAGATCGGACTGACGCCTACGTCGGCGAGCAGTACTTC.

The chain is built from TRBV4-3 and TRBJ2-3; 8 bases are a match to TRBD2. In germline, CDR1 is LGHNA, CDR2 YSLEER. Losses at the gene ends were 4 bases for V and 5 bases for J; bases not matched to a gene: 8. The CDR3 is 15 amino acids. For the CDR3, the DNA is TGCGCCAGCAGCCCACGGGAGGGCCTTGGAGATACGCAGTATTTT. The encoded protein is CASSPREGLGDTQYF.

Remarks on this clonotype: An end of the junction differs from the germline gene, which may be a read error. The J gene is TRBJ2-3, the V gene TRBV7-2; TRBD2 is a possible D gene (5 bases). The germline V gene has CDR1 SGHTA and CDR2 FQGNSA. This CDR3 is 13 amino acids long. The CDR3, as DNA: TGTGCCAGCAGCGTAGCGAACACAGATACGCAGTATTTT. This encodes CASSVANTDTQYF.

There are a few counts of this clonotype. V gene TRBV29-1 combines with J gene TRBJ1-1, with 8 bases that match TRBD1. V dropped 6 bases and J dropped 2; count of bases not matched to a gene: 5. Germline V CDR1 and CDR2: SQVTM, ANQGSEA. The CDR3 is 13 residues long. CDR3 region: CSVDDRGNTEAFF. The CDR3 region has the DNA TGCAGCGTAGACGACAGGGGAAACACTGAAGCTTTCTTT. Full variable domain (outside the CDR3, taken from reference TRBV29-1 and TRBJ1-1): SAVISQKPSRDICQRGTSLTIQCQVDSQVTMMFWYRQQPGQSLTLIATANQGSEATYESGFVIDKFPISRPNLTFSTLTVSNMSPEDSSIYLCSVDDRGNTEAFFGQGTRLTVV.

This clonotype came up many times. J is TRBJ2-5 and V is TRBV28; 7 nucleotides match TRBD1. The germline V gene encodes CDR1 MDHEN and CDR2 SYDVKM. Germline trimming cut 1 base from V and 7 bases from J; bases unmatched to any gene: 12. This CDR3 contains 16 residues. The CDR3 nucleotides are TGTGCCAGCAGTTTATTGGATGGGCGCCCAGGGGGGACCCAGTACTTC. Encoded protein: CASSLLDGRPGGTQYF.

This clonotype occurred a few times. V is TRBV7-3 and J is TRBJ1-2; perhaps TRBD1 as D (5 bases). Trimming cost V 5 bases and J 8 bases, with 15 bases left between them. The length of the CDR3 is 13 residues. CDR1 and CDR2 from the germline V gene are SGHTA and FQGTGA. The CDR3 protein is CASSRGTLCGYTF. CDR3 nucleotides: TGTGCCAGCAGCCGCGGGACCCTATGCGGCTACACCTTC.

The sample holds a few counts of this clonotype. This chain links TRBV5-1 with TRBJ1-2, with D uncertain. Germline V lookup: CDR1 SGHRS, CDR2 YFSETQ. The V and J ends lost 0 bases and 4 bases respectively, with 7 bases between them. CDR3 size: 13 residues. In DNA, the CDR3 is TGCGCCAGCAGCTTGGAGGCAGTCTATGGCTACACCTTC. This codes for CASSLEAVYGYTF.